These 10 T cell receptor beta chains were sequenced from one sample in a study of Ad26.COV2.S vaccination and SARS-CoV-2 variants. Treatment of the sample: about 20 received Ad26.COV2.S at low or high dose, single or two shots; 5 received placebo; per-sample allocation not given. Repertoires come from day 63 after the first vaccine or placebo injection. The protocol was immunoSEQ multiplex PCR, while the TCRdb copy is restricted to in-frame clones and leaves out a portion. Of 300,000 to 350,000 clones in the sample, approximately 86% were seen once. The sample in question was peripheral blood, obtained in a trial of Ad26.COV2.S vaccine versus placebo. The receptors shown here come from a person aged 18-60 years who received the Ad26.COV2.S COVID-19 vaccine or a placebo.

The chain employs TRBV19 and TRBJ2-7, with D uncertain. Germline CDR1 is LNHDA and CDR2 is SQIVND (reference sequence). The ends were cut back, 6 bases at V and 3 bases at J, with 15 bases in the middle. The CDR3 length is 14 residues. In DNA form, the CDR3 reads TGTGCCAGTAGCACCTCGGGCCGCCACTACGAGCAGTACTTC. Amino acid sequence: CASSTSGRHYEQYF.

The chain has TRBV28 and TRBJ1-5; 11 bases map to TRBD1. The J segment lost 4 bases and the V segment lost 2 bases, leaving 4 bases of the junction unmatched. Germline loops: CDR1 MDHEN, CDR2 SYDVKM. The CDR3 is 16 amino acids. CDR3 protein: CASSLRGTGGNQPQHF. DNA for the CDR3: TGTGCCAGCAGTTTACGCGGGACAGGGGGTAATCAGCCCCAGCATTTT.

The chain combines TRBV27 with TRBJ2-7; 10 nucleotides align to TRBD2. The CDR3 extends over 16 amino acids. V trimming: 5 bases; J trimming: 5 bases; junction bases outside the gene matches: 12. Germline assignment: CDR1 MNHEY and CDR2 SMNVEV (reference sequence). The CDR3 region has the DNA TGTGCCAGCAGTAATAGCGGGGGGTCCTTCTGGGACGAGCAGTACTTC. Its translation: CASSNSGGSFWDEQYF.

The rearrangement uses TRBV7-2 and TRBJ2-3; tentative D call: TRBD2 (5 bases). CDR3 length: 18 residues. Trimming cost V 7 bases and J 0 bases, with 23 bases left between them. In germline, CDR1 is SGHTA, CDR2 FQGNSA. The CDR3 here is CASTPRAGRYLSTDTQYF. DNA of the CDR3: TGTGCCAGCACCCCGAGGGCTGGGCGGTACCTTAGCACAGATACGCAGTATTTT.

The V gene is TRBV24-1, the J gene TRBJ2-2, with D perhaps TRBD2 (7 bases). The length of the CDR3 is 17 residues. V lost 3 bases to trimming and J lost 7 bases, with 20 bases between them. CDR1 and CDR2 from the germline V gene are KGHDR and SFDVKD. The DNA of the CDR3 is TGTGCCACCAGTGATATTGCCGCCGGGGGGCTGATCGGGGAGCTGTTTTTT. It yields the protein CATSDIAAGGLIGELFF.

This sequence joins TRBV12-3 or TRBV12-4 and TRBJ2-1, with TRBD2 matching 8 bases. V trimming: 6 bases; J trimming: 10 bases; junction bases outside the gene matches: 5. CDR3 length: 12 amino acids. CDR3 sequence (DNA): TGTGCCAGCAGCCATCGGGGGGGCGAGCAGTTCTTC. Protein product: CASSHRGGEQFF.

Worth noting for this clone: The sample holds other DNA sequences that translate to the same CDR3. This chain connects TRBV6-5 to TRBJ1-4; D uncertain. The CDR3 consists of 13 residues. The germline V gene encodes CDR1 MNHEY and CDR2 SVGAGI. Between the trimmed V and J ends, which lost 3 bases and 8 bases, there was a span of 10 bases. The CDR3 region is CASSYGEGEKLFF. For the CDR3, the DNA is TGTGCCAGCAGTTATGGGGAGGGCGAAAAACTGTTTTTT.

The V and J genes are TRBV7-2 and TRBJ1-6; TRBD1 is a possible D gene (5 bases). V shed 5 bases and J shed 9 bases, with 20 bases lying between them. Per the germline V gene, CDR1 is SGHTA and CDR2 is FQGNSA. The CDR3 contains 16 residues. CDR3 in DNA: TGTGCCAGCAGCCCCCGGGGGACTAGTATTAGTTCACCCCTCCACTTT. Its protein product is CASSPRGTSISSPLHF.

The CDR3 protein is CATSDPWRESTDTQYF. The CDR3, as DNA: TGTGCCACCAGTGACCCGTGGCGGGAGAGCACAGATACGCAGTATTTT. This chain uses TRBV24-1 with TRBJ2-3; 7 nucleotides align to TRBD2. CDR3 length: 16 amino acids. The germline CDR1 and CDR2 sequences are KGHDR and SFDVKD. J lost 0 bases, V lost 4 bases, and 6 bases had no gene match.

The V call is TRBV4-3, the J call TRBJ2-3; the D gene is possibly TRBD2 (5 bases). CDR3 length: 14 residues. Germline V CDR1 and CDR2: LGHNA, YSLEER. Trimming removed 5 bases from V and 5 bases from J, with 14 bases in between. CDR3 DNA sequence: TGCGCCAGCAGCTCGAGGACTGGTGGAGATACGCAGTATTTT. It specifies CASSSRTGGDTQYF.